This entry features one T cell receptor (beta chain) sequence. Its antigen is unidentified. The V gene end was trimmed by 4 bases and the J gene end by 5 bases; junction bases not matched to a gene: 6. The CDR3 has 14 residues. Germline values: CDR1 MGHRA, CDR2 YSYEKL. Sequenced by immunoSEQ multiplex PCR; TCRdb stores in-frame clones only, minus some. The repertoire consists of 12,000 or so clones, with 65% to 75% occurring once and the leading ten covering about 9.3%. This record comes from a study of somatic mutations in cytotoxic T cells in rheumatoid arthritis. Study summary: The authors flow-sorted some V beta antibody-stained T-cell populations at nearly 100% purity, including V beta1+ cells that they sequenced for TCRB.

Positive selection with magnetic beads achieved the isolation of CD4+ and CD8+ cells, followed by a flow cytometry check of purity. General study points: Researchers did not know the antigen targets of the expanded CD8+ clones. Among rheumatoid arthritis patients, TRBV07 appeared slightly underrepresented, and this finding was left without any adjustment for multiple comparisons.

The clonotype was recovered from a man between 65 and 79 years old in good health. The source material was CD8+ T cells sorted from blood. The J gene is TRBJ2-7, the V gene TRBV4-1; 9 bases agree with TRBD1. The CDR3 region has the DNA TGCGCCAGCAGCCTCGGGACAGGGAACAACGAGCAGTACTTC. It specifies CASSLGTGNNEQYF.